This section outlines one TCR beta chain sequence together with its context. The antigen it recognizes is unknown. No much larger clone is present one base from it, and per-base qualities are unavailable. The entry originates in a study of T cells after yellow fever vaccination (dated by TCRdb to between 2019 and 2020). For context, the study as a whole: Libraries from fractions with low cell numbers were prepared with the SMART-Seq v4 Ultra Low Input RNA kit. To track T-cell clones before and after primary and booster YFV17D yellow fever vaccination, bulk TCR alpha and beta repertoires were sequenced longitudinally. Two healthy male donors made up the cohort, one aged 18 to 30 years and the other aged 30 to 39 years. Blood was drawn at multiple timepoints before and after primary and secondary immunization, with bulk PBMC replicates and cell subsets isolated.

The treatment or condition label here, explained by the study, means: live attenuated yellow fever vaccine strain. A standard Ficoll-Paque protocol was used to isolate PBMCs from peripheral blood. CD4 and CD8 T-cell fractions were isolated with Dynabeads CD4 and CD8 positive selection kits. TriZol was used to extract RNA from bulk PBMCs, from CD4 and CD8 fractions, and from dextramer-positive and dextramer-negative fractions. The paper as a whole reports these results and caveats: FACS-sorted repertoires could contain abundant contaminating clonotypes from the bulk population, so computational filtering was required. Compared with the primary T-cell response, the secondary T-cell response was weaker but faster, peaking on day 5 rather than day 15. A small share of clonotypes was detected in both CD4 and CD8 compartments, with the overlap likely arising from convergent recombination. Most clones expanded after primary vaccination (around 97% of CD4 and about 85% of CD8) were re-detected after the booster, suggesting that broad memory maintenance occurred. Because the study included only a couple of donors, the extent to which the findings can be generalized is limited.

Sequencing instrument: Illumina NovaSeq 6000. TCR cDNA was synthesized by 5'RACE template switching, through which a universal primer site and unique molecular identifiers were introduced. cDNA synthesis was primed from both the TCR alpha and TCR beta constant segments. Library amplification involved two PCR steps, and the second step added sample barcodes and sequencing adapters. Libraries were sequenced on Illumina HiSeq 2500 (2x100 bp) or NovaSeq (2x150 bp). The paper's data handling went like this. MIGEC handled demultiplexing of reads and collapsing into UMI consensus sequences, while MiXCR performed V(D)J alignment. Clonotypes responding to the vaccine were identified with edgeR on replicate PBMC samples, with the criteria of FDR below 0.01 and a log2 fold change above 5 up to day 15. Each bulk clonotype was labeled CD4 or CD8 based on which sequenced repertoire, CD4 or CD8, contained the clonotype at higher abundance. The public reads were reprocessed in TCRdb via fastp at Q25 and MiXCR, keeping in-frame beta chains. Every CDR3 protein is listed once, alongside the most common genes and DNA of its rows. TCRdb's processing, not the authors' own work, is the source of the V and J calls. The sample yields about 350,000 distinct CDR3 sequences; under 15% were counted once. 3.2% of the sample lies in the top ten.

The sequenced sample was CD4+ T cells sorted from PBMCs, obtained 15 days after the yellow fever booster vaccination. The receptor's source is a man aged 18 to 35 who received the YFV17D yellow fever vaccine.

The nucleotide sequence reads as follows: TGCAGTGCTGGGCGTTCTAGCACAGATACGCAGTATTTT. It translates to CSAGRSSTDTQYF. The rearrangement combines TRBV20-1 with TRBJ2-3; no D segment can be confidently identified. Its CDR3 holds 13 amino acids, cysteine through phenylalanine. Only CDR3 DNA remains: 39 bases, in frame from the first base. Trimming takes 5 bases from V and 0 bases from J, and the germline ends sit 9 bases apart. CDR1 and CDR2 are drawn from the germline V gene (reference sequence): DFQATT, SNEGSKA.